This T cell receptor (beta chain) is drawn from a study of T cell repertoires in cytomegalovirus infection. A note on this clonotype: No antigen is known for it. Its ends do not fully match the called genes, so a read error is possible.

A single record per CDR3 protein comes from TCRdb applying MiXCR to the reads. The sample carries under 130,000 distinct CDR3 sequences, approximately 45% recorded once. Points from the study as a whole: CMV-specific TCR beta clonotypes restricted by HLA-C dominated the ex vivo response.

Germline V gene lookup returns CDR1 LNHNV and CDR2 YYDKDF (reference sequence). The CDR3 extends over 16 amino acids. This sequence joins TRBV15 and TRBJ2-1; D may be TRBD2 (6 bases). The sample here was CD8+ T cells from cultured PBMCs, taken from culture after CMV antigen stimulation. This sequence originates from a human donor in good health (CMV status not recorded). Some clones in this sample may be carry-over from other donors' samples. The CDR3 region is CATTRQRVSSYNEQFF. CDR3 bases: TGTGCCACCACCAGACAGCGGGTGAGCTCCTACAATGAGCAGTTCTTC.